This record looks at one T cell receptor beta chain sequence and its context. Per the study methods: Reference gene primers were amplified, and this amplification served to estimate nucleated cell counts. Some clones are missing from TCRdb's copy, which holds only in-frame ones; the method was immunoSEQ multiplex PCR. V, J and clone size reflect that table, while D and trimming were determined from the DNA. Seen here are around 190,000 clones, about 85% observed once, and the top ten hold about 6.5%. A Seattle source enrolled patients during active infection and followed them longitudinally. The data stem from a study of blood T cell repertoires in COVID-19. Study information: From the United States, Italy and Spain came samples of acute and convalescent COVID-19. T cells, B-cell-depleted T cells, or PBMCs provided the cDNA or gDNA that served as material.

This receptor was taken from a woman aged 40 to 49 with COVID-19, enrolled during active disease. The sequenced sample was peripheral blood.

DNA of the CDR3: TGTGCCAGCAGAGCGGGACTAGGGATAGATACGCAGTATTTT. This sequence encodes CASRAGLGIDTQYF. The chain joins TRBV2 to TRBJ2-3, with TRBD2 matching over 8 bases. Unmatched junction bases numbered 7, after V lost 6 bases and J lost 5 bases. This CDR3 is 14 amino acids long. In germline, CDR1 is SNHLY, CDR2 FYNNEI.